The following is a TCR beta chain sequence with its context. Its specificity is unknown. Both 60 Vbeta primers and 13 Jbeta primers went into the PCR. TCRdb keeps only in-frame clones here, not all; method: immunoSEQ multiplex PCR. Found here are 80,000 to 100,000 clones, approximately 80% of them singletons; the top ten hold 3% to 4%. V was cut by 0 bases and J by 4 bases, with 13 bases left in between. This CDR3 is 16 amino acids long. Germline V gene sequence: CDR1 SGDLS, CDR2 YYNGEE. The sample is drawn from a study of cytomegalovirus exposure and HLA in healthy donors. Whole-study findings and limits: Cytomegalovirus association was assigned to 170 or so TCR beta chains. Accurate predictions that matched the HLA-A and HLA-B alleles of most subjects were reportedly made from TCR beta sequences. The study assumed roughly uniform donor sequencing depth for presence/absence analyses.

Sequencing was carried out using PBMCs. This TCR was recovered from a female donor in good health and CMV-seropositive. The genes are TRBV9 and TRBJ1-4, with TRBD1 as a possible D gene (6 bases). CDR3 in DNA: TGTGCCAGCAGCGTAGAGGTGGGAGGGGGTAATGAAAAACTGTTTTTT. Protein product: CASSVEVGGGNEKLFF.